The 27 T cell receptor beta chains reported below all come from one sample, sequenced in a study of shared clonotypes between healthy human individuals (TCRdb year 2020). Library construction relied on the immunoSEQ multiplex PCR assay. TCRdb limited this immuneACCESS table to in-frame rearrangements with V and J called. A share of clones is missing; checked studies link under half to unresolved V genes, and the rest is unexplained. Recorded for this sample are some 1 million clones; about 75% of them occurred a single time. The ten largest make up less than 1.5% of the sample. Source material: memory CD4+ T cells sorted from blood. The sample's cell subset or site, from its label and the paper: CD45RA-negative fraction. These receptor sequences come from a man between 18 and 29 years old in good health.

This clone was observed a single time. The chain recombines TRBV19 with TRBJ1-2; TRBD1 agrees at 8 bases. Germline CDR1 reads LNHDA; CDR2 reads SQIVND (reference sequence). Unmatched junction bases numbered 5, after V lost 7 bases and J lost 4 bases. The CDR3 loop spans 13 amino acids. CDR3 residues: CASNTGGPYGYTF. The CDR3 bases are TGTGCCAGTAATACAGGGGGGCCCTATGGCTACACCTTC.

The chain carries TRBV7-9 and TRBJ2-7; 9 bases line up with TRBD1. The CDR3 is 14 amino acids. J was trimmed by 7 bases and V by 5 bases; bases with no gene match: 9. Germline CDR1 and CDR2: SEHNR and FQNEAQ (reference sequence). In DNA form, the CDR3 reads TGTGCCAGCAGCCCCCGGGACAGGGTCGGGGAGCAGTACTTC. It specifies CASSPRDRVGEQYF. Full variable domain (missing parts from reference TRBV7-9 and TRBJ2-7): DTGVSQNPRHKITKRGQNVTFRCDPISEHNRLYWYRQTLGQGPEFLTYFQNEAQLEKSRLLSDRFSAERPKGSFSTLEIQRTEQGDSAMYLCASSPRDRVGEQYFGPGTRLTVT.

This clone was found a few times. The V call is TRBV7-9, the J call TRBJ1-5; 8 bases agree with TRBD1. The germline gives CDR1 SEHNR, CDR2 FQNEAQ (reference sequence). The trim removed 1 base at V and 3 bases at J, leaving 5 bases unmatched. The CDR3 runs to 16 residues. The CDR3 nucleotides are TGTGCCAGCAGCTTAGGCGGACAGGGCGTCAATCAGCCCCAGCATTTT. Protein sequence: CASSLGGQGVNQPQHF.

The rearrangement joins TRBV6-1 to TRBJ2-3; D not resolved. CDR1 and CDR2 from the germline V gene are MNHNS and SASEGT. The germline V and J ends were trimmed by 1 base and 10 bases, with 12 bases remaining between them. The CDR3 consists of 13 residues. CDR3 loop: CASSEDVGIAQYF. CDR3 bases: TGTGCCAGCAGTGAAGATGTGGGAATCGCGCAGTATTTT.

J is TRBJ1-6 and V is TRBV5-1; D is undetermined. V gave up 4 bases and J gave up 5 bases, with 10 bases separating them. Germline V gene sequence: CDR1 SGHRS, CDR2 YFSETQ. The CDR3 loop spans 14 amino acids. The CDR3 DNA follows: TGCGCCAGCAGCGCTGGACTCGATAATTCACCCCTCCACTTT. This gives the protein CASSAGLDNSPLHF. Together with reference TRBV5-1 and TRBJ1-6, the CDR3 gives the full variable domain: KAGVTQTPRYLIKTRGQQVTLSCSPISGHRSVSWYQQTPGQGLQFLFEYFSETQRNKGNFPGRFSGRQFSNSRSEMNVSTLELGDSALYLCASSAGLDNSPLHFGNGTRLTVT.

This sequence joins TRBV20-1 and TRBJ1-2; TRBD1 might be the D (5 bases). Trimming cost V 8 bases and J 6 bases, with 13 bases left between them. Germline lookup yields CDR1 DFQATT and CDR2 SNEGSKA (reference sequence). The CDR3 sequence is 11 residues long. The CDR3: CSQSGLDGYTF. CDR3 sequence (DNA): TGCAGTCAGTCGGGGCTCGATGGCTACACCTTC.

This chain connects TRBV4-1 to TRBJ2-5; 11 bases agree with TRBD2. The CDR3 is made up of 18 amino acids. Germline V gene sequence: CDR1 MGHRA, CDR2 YSYEKL. V lost 2 bases and J lost 5; bases outside the gene matches: 13. CDR3 DNA: TGCGCCAGCAGCCAATTCGGTCTAGCGGGGGGACGATGGGAGACCCAGTACTTC. Protein sequence: CASSQFGLAGGRWETQYF.

The chain employs TRBV29-1 and TRBJ2-2; 7 bases are a match to TRBD1. Losses at the gene ends were 1 base for V and 3 bases for J; bases not matched to a gene: 8. Germline V gene sequence: CDR1 SQVTM, CDR2 ANQGSEA. The CDR3 has 16 amino acids. In DNA form, the CDR3 reads TGCAGCGTTGAAGTTCTACAGGGGAGTGACACCGGGGAGCTGTTTTTT. Its protein product is CSVEVLQGSDTGELFF.

Concerning this clone: This CDR3 is missing its conserved last phenylalanine or tryptophan, likely due to a read error. The chain is built from TRBV2 and TRBJ2-7; D possibly corresponds to TRBD2 (5 bases). CDR1 and CDR2 from the germline V gene are SNHLY and FYNNEI. V lost 2 bases and J 7 bases, leaving 18 bases between the germline ends. This CDR3 region has 15 residues. The CDR3 nucleotides read TGTGCCAGCAGTGAACAGATAGGCGGCGGGCGGGAGCAGTACCTC. It is translated as CASSEQIGGGREQYL.

The rearrangement links TRBV9 to TRBJ1-3; D gene ambiguous. Germline V gene lookup returns CDR1 SGDLS and CDR2 YYNGEE. The CDR3 has 15 residues. V gave up 3 bases and J gave up 4 bases, with 14 bases separating them. CDR3 sequence: CASSAGKDRGNTIYF. In nucleotides, the CDR3 is TGTGCCAGCAGCGCGGGTAAGGACCGAGGAAACACCATATATTTT. The variable domain in full, with the rest retrieved from reference TRBV9 and TRBJ1-3, is DSGVTQTPKHLITATGQRVTLRCSPRSGDLSVYWYQQSLDQGLQFLIQYYNGEERAKGNILERFSAQQFPDLHSELNLSSLELGDSALYFCASSAGKDRGNTIYFGEGSWLTVV.

As for this clone: Within the sample, other DNA sequences also encode this same CDR3. The chain links TRBV9 to TRBJ1-2; tentatively, D is TRBD1 (6 bases). V was clipped by 2 bases and J by 1 base, with 6 bases between them. Germline V gene lookup returns CDR1 SGDLS and CDR2 YYNGEE. The CDR3 is made up of 13 amino acids. The CDR3 loop reads CASSVDSNYGYTF. CDR3 in DNA: TGTGCCAGCAGCGTGGACAGTAACTATGGCTACACCTTC.

This sequence joins TRBV11-2 and TRBJ1-5, with TRBD1 matching over 7 bases. CDR1 is SGHAT and CDR2 is FQNNGV in the germline V gene. V gave up 6 bases and J gave up 5 bases; unmatched junction bases: 4. This CDR3 is built from 13 residues. CDR3 loop: CASSLTGDQPQHF. CDR3 coding DNA: TGTGCCAGCAGTTTAACAGGGGATCAGCCCCAGCATTTT.

The chain recombines TRBV11-2 with TRBJ2-5; 7 bases agree with TRBD2. CDR1 SGHAT and CDR2 FQNNGV come from the germline V gene. V gave up 2 bases and J gave up 14 bases; unmatched junction bases: 5. The CDR3 spans 11 residues. CDR3 protein: CASSLWDYSYF. The CDR3 DNA reads as TGTGCCAGCAGCTTATGGGACTACTCTTACTTC. Filled out from reference TRBV11-2 and TRBJ2-5, the complete variable domain reads EAGVAQSPRYKIIEKRQSVAFWCNPISGHATLYWYQQILGQGPKLLIQFQNNGVVDDSQLPKDRFSAERLKGVDSTLKIQPAKLEDSAVYLCASSLWDYSYFGPGTRLLVL.

This clone has only one observation. One end of the junction varies from germline; a read error may be responsible. The chain carries TRBV7-7 and TRBJ1-3, with 9 bases fitting TRBD1. This CDR3 region has 15 residues. The germline V gene has CDR1 SSHAT and CDR2 FNYEAQ (reference sequence). CDR3: CASSPGTGLGNTIYF. The DNA for the CDR3 is TGTGCTAGCAGCCCTGGGACAGGGCTGGGAAACACCATATATTTT.

The V gene is TRBV9, the J gene TRBJ1-2; 7 bases are a match to TRBD1. Germline V gene lookup returns CDR1 SGDLS and CDR2 YYNGEE. This CDR3 has 15 amino acids. Trimming removed 9 bases from V and 8 bases from J; junction bases left unmatched: 19. The CDR3 protein is CAISRMDRSQKGYTF. CDR3 nucleotide sequence: TGTGCCATATCCCGAATGGACAGGTCGCAGAAGGGCTACACCTTC.

The chain has TRBV6-6 and TRBJ2-3; 8 bases are shared with TRBD1. This CDR3 contains 15 residues. V lost 8 bases to trimming and J lost 2 bases; unmatched junction nucleotides: 9. Germline-derived CDR1 and CDR2 are MNHNY and SVGAGI (reference sequence). The DNA for the CDR3 is TGTGCCAGCCAACTCCGGGACAGGCACACAGATACGCAGTATTTT. Its translation: CASQLRDRHTDTQYF.

Of note for this clone: Other DNA sequences in this sample translate to the same CDR3. The rearrangement joins TRBV11-2 to TRBJ2-1; TRBD1 agrees at 8 bases. Germline V gene sequence: CDR1 SGHAT, CDR2 FQNNGV. V lost 5 bases, J lost 1 base, and 4 bases stayed unmatched. This CDR3 has 15 amino acids. The CDR3 protein is CASSLGQGSYNEQFF. The CDR3, as DNA: TGTGCCAGCAGCCTTGGACAGGGATCCTACAATGAGCAGTTCTTC.

V usage is TRBV9 and J usage is TRBJ2-7; D possibly corresponds to TRBD2 (7 bases). The CDR3 is 14 amino acids. The germline V and J ends were trimmed by 0 bases and 3 bases, with 10 bases remaining between them. Germline V gene sequence: CDR1 SGDLS, CDR2 YYNGEE. CDR3 residues: CASSVDGGHYEQYF. For the CDR3, the DNA is TGTGCCAGCAGCGTAGACGGGGGGCACTACGAGCAGTACTTC.

V is TRBV27 and J is TRBJ2-4; D assignment may be TRBD1 or TRBD2 (5 bases each). CDR1 is MNHEY, CDR2 SMNVEV, per germline (reference sequence). With 5 bases removed from V and 2 bases from J, the gap between germline ends came to 16 bases. This CDR3 region has 16 residues. The CDR3: CASSPPPRGPKNIQYF. CDR3 sequence (DNA): TGTGCCAGCAGTCCCCCTCCGAGGGGCCCCAAAAACATTCAGTACTTC.

J is TRBJ2-1 and V is TRBV10-1; D assignment may be TRBD1 or TRBD2 (6 bases each). Germline V gene sequence: CDR1 WNHNN, CDR2 SYGVQD (reference sequence). This CDR3 is 13 amino acids long. V lost 3 bases and J lost 6, with 9 bases in between. The DNA of the CDR3 is TGCGCCAGCAGTGACCCGGGGGCCAATGAGCAGTTCTTC. Translating gives CASSDPGANEQFF.

V usage is TRBV2 and J usage is TRBJ2-1; no firm D call. Trimming stripped 4 bases from V and 1 base from J, with 8 bases between. This CDR3 has 14 residues. CDR1 is SNHLY and CDR2 is FYNNEI in the germline V gene. CDR3 nucleotides: TGTGCCAGCAGTGGTGACGGGTCCTACAATGAGCAGTTCTTC. Protein: CASSGDGSYNEQFF.

The chain is built from TRBV19 and TRBJ2-7; 8 nucleotides line up with TRBD1. V lost 3 bases and J lost 2; bases outside the gene matches: 3. The CDR3 is 14 residues long. The germline V gene has CDR1 LNHDA and CDR2 SQIVND (reference sequence). In DNA, the CDR3 is TGTGCCAGTAGTATGAGGGGACAGGCCTACGAGCAGTACTTC. The encoded protein is CASSMRGQAYEQYF. Full variable domain (missing parts from reference TRBV19 and TRBJ2-7): DGGITQSPKYLFRKEGQNVTLSCEQNLNHDAMYWYRQDPGQGLRLIYYSQIVNDFQKGDIAEGYSVSREKKESFPLTVTSAQKNPTAFYLCASSMRGQAYEQYFGPGTRLTVT.

The genes are TRBV28 and TRBJ1-2; possibly TRBD1 for D (5 bases). The germline V gene has CDR1 MDHEN and CDR2 SYDVKM. CDR3 length equals 14 residues. Trimming removed 6 bases from V and 1 base from J, with 12 bases in between. CDR3 region: CASRTTASNYGYTF. DNA for the CDR3: TGTGCCAGCAGGACGACAGCCAGTAACTATGGCTACACCTTC.

This clone was found a few times. Distinct nucleotide sequences in the sample also encode this CDR3. The chain employs TRBV7-2 and TRBJ1-6; a weak D match, TRBD1 (5 bases). CDR3 size: 14 residues. Germline values: CDR1 SGHTA, CDR2 FQGNSA. The V end was cut by 2 bases, the J end by 5 bases, with 7 bases between. DNA for the CDR3: TGTGCCAGCAGCTTACAGGGAGATAATTCACCCCTCCACTTT. Translation: CASSLQGDNSPLHF. Variable domain in full (rest from reference TRBV7-2 and TRBJ1-6): GAGVSQSPSNKVTEKGKDVELRCDPISGHTALYWYRQSLGQGLEFLIYFQGNSAPDKSGLPSDRFSAERTGGSVSTLTIQRTQQEDSAVYLCASSLQGDNSPLHFGNGTRLTVT.

This clone was counted only a few times. CDR3 DNA sequence: TGCAGCGTTGAAGATAACCGGAATGGCTACACCTTC. This translates into CSVEDNRNGYTF. V usage is TRBV29-1 and J usage is TRBJ1-2, with D unclear. The CDR3 sequence is 12 residues long. V gave up 0 bases and J gave up 6 bases, with 8 bases separating them. In germline, CDR1 is SQVTM, CDR2 ANQGSEA. The full variable domain, completed using reference TRBV29-1 and TRBJ1-2, is SAVISQKPSRDICQRGTSLTIQCQVDSQVTMMFWYRQQPGQSLTLIATANQGSEATYESGFVIDKFPISRPNLTFSTLTVSNMSPEDSSIYLCSVEDNRNGYTFGSGTRLTVV.

Remarks on this clone: This same CDR3 is encoded by further DNA sequences in the sample. The CDR3 region is CASSFYGTSGSGETQYF. In DNA, the CDR3 is TGCGCCAGCAGCTTCTACGGGACTAGCGGGAGTGGGGAGACCCAGTACTTC. The genes are TRBV5-1 and TRBJ2-5; 14 bases map to TRBD2. Trimming at V came to 2 bases and at J to 5 bases, leaving 8 bases not matched to a gene. CDR1 and CDR2 (germline): SGHRS, YFSETQ. The CDR3 length is 17 residues.

A word on this clone: Different DNA sequences within this sample yield the same CDR3. This rearrangement joins TRBV5-1 to TRBJ2-1; a possible D gene is TRBD2 (5 bases). Germline lookup yields CDR1 SGHRS and CDR2 YFSETQ. Trimming left V 2 bases short and J 0 bases short, with 12 bases between. This CDR3 spans 16 amino acids. Here the CDR3 reads CASSLSAGSSYNEQFF. For the CDR3, the DNA is TGCGCCAGCAGCTTAAGTGCGGGTAGCTCCTACAATGAGCAGTTCTTC.